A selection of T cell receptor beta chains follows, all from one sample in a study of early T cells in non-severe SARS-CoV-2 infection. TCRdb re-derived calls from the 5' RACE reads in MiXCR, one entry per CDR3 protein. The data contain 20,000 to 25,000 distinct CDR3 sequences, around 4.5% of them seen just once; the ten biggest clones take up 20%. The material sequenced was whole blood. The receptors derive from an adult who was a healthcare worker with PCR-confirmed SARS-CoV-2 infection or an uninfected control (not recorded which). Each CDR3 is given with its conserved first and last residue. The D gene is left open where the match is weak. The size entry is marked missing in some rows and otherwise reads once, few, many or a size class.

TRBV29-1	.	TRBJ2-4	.	TGCAGCGTTGCTGACAGGTCCAAAAACATTCAGTACTTC	CSVADRSKNIQYF
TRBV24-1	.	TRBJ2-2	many	TGTGCCACCAGTGCACTAATGACTAGGCTGGGCACCGGGGAGCTGTTTTTT	CATSALMTRLGTGELFF
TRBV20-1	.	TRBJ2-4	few	TGCAGTGCTACCAATGGTCGGGGGTCCAAAAACATTCAGTACTTC	CSATNGRGSKNIQYF
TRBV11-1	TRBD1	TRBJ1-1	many	TGTGCCAGCAGACCGGGACAGACGAACACTGAAGCTTTCTTT	CASRPGQTNTEAFF
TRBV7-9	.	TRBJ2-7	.	TGTGCCAGCAGAGCACAGGTTTCGGGGGAGCAGTACTTC	CASRAQVSGEQYF
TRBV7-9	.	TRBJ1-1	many	TGTGCCAGCAGCTTAGGTCAACAGGGCCGGGTAGCTTTCTTT	CASSLGQQGRVAFF
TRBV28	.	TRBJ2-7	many	TGTGCCAGCACCTTATCTAATTTCTACGAGCAGTACTTC	CASTLSNFYEQYF
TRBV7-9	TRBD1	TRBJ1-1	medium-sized	TGTGCCAGCAGCTTTACAGGGGGCCGTACTGAAGCTTTCTTT	CASSFTGGRTEAFF
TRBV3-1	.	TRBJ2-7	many	TGTGCCAGCAGCCGAGCGGGCGAGCAGTACTTC	CASSRAGEQYF
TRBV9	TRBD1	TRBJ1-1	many	TGTGCCAGCAGCACCAGGGGGCTAACTGAAGCTTTCTTT	CASSTRGLTEAFF
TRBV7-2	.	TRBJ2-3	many	TGTGCCAGCAGCTTCGCGGGCGCTACAGATACGCAGTATTTT	CASSFAGATDTQYF
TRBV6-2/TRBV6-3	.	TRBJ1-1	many	TGTGCCAGCAGTTACTCCGTGCCCAGGATTGAAGCTTTCTTT	CASSYSVPRIEAFF
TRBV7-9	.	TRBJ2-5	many	TGTGCCAGCAGCTTAGCATTAGCGGAACAAGAGACCCAGTACTTC	CASSLALAEQETQYF
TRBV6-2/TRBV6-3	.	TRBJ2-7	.	TGTGCCAGCAGTTACCGGACCTTTGCCTACGAGCAGTACTTC	CASSYRTFAYEQYF
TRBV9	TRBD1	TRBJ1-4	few	TGTGCCAGCAGCAGACAGGGGGCCGGTGAAAAACTGTTTTTT	CASSRQGAGEKLFF
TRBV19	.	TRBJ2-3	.	TGTGCCAGTAGTCCGCCCGGGACCCACCTTACGCAGTATTTT	CASSPPGTHLTQYF
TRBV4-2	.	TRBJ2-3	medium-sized	TGTGCCAGCAGCCAAGCAAAAGGCGTAGATACGCAGTATTTT	CASSQAKGVDTQYF
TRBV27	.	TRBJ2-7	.	TGTGCCAGCAGTTTAAGGGTCAGGGACTACGAGCAGTACTTC	CASSLRVRDYEQYF
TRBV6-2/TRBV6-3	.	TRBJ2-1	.	TGTGCCAGCAGTTACCGGCGGAGAAACAATGAGCAGTTCTTC	CASSYRRRNNEQFF
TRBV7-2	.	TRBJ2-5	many	TGTGCCAGCAGCTCCTACCGGCAAGAGACCCAGTACTTC	CASSSYRQETQYF
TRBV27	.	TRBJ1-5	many	TGTGCCAGCAGTTTATCGGCCCTTGGGTATAATCAGCCCCAGCATTTT	CASSLSALGYNQPQHF
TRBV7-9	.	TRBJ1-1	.	TGTGCCAGCAGCTTACCCCCGAACACTGAAGCTTTCTTT	CASSLPPNTEAFF
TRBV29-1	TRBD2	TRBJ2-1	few	TGCAGCGCCGGACTAGCGGCAGGGGATGAGCAGTTCTTC	CSAGLAAGDEQFF
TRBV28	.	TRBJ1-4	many	TGTGCCAGCAGTTTAGGTGGGACACCTAATGAAAAACTGTTTTTT	CASSLGGTPNEKLFF
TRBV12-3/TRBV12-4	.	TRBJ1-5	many	TGTGCCAGCAGTTTAGGGGGGACTAGCAATCAGCCCCAGCATTTT	CASSLGGTSNQPQHF
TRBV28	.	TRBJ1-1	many	TGTGCCAGCAGTCCGACGTGGGAAAAAGCTTTCTTT	CASSPTWEKAFF
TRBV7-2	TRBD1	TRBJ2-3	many	TGTGCCAGTAATCAAGGGACAGGATACTACACAGATACGCAGTATTTT	CASNQGTGYYTDTQYF
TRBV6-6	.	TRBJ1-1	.	TGTGCCAGCAGTTACGGGGTCCCAAACACTGAAGCTTTCTTT	CASSYGVPNTEAFF
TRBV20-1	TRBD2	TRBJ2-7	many	TGCAGTGCTAGACCACCGGGACTACCTGTGGTAGGCTACGAGCAGTACTTC	CSARPPGLPVVGYEQYF
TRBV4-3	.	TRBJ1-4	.	TGCGCCAGCAGCCAAGATGCAGGGAAGGCTGAAAAACTGTTTTTT	CASSQDAGKAEKLFF
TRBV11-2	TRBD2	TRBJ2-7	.	TGTGCCAGCAGCGTTAGCGGGAGGGTCGCCGAGCAGTACTTC	CASSVSGRVAEQYF
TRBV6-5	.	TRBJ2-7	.	TGTGCCAGCAGTTCCGGGCCACCTCCAAGCTACGAGCAGTACTTC	CASSSGPPPSYEQYF
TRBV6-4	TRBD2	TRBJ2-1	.	TGTGCCAGCAGTGTGGGAATAGCGGGAGGCTCTGAGCAGTTCTTC	CASSVGIAGGSEQFF
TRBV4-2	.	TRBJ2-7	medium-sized	TGTGCCAGCAGCCAAGTGGAGTCGGGGAACCCCTACGAGCAGTACTTC	CASSQVESGNPYEQYF
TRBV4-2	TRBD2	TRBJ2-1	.	TGTGCCAGCAGCCAATGGACTAGCGAGCAGTTCTTC	CASSQWTSEQFF